This entry is about one TCR beta chain. The TEMRA cells underwent FACS enrichment, while the CD8+ and CD4+ T cells underwent negative isolation. This sample was taken from a study of CD8 T cells in Susac syndrome. RNA was extracted with the RNeasy kit, and a quantity of about 0.5 to 1 ug was reverse transcribed using random hexamers. TCRdb fed the immunoSEQ multiplex PCR reads into MiXCR, producing one record per CDR3 protein. The repertoire consists of a few hundred thousand distinct CDR3 sequences, with 85% to 95% occurring once and the leading ten covering 0.07% to 0.095%. The CDR3 has 13 amino acids. The germline V and J ends were trimmed by 8 bases and 1 base, with 11 bases remaining between them. Germline V gives CDR1 SNHLY, CDR2 FYNNEI.

J is TRBJ2-5 and V is TRBV2, with D unresolved. The clonotype was recovered from a human donor with multiple sclerosis. Sequencing was performed on CD4+ T cells from PBMCs. The CDR3 loop reads CASRKTVQETQYF. CDR3 bases: TGTGCCAGCCGAAAGACTGTCCAAGAGACCCAGTACTTC. Complete variable domain (other parts from reference TRBV2 and TRBJ2-5): EPEVTQTPSHQVTQMGQEVILRCVPISNHLYFYWYRQILGQKVEFLVSFYNNEISEKSEIFDDQFSVERPDGSNFTLKIRSTKLEDSAMYFCASRKTVQETQYFGPGTRLLVL.